The T cell receptor (beta chain) described here comes from a study of regulatory T cells in long-lasting Graves disease. Arm-PCR of CDR3 regions and iRepertoire HTBI primers were used to build TCR beta libraries. TCRdb re-derived calls from the multiplex PCR reads in MiXCR, one entry per CDR3 protein. The table shows more than 400,000 distinct CDR3 sequences, with roughly 17% occurring only once. Germline CDR1 LNHDA, CDR2 SQIVND (reference sequence). The V and J ends lost 7 bases and 0 bases respectively, with 13 bases between them. CDR3 length equals 15 residues. Specified time point: newly diagnosed GD, antithyroid drugs for less than 3 months. The TCR library was made from RNA that had been extracted from PBMCs in TRIzol. This sample was also put to use in a study of T cells in Graves' hyperthyroidism and ophthalmopathy.

The chain joins TRBV19 to TRBJ2-4; weak D call: TRBD1 (6 bases). Sequencing was performed on peripheral blood mononuclear cells (PBMCs), taken at new diagnosis, from a patient treated with antithyroid drugs. The clonotype was recovered from a young woman with Graves disease. Here the CDR3 DNA reads TGTGCCAGTACCGCGGACAGAGAAGCCAAAAACATTCAGTACTTC. Translating gives CASTADREAKNIQYF. The full variable domain, completed using reference TRBV19 and TRBJ2-4, is DGGITQSPKYLFRKEGQNVTLSCEQNLNHDAMYWYRQDPGQGLRLIYYSQIVNDFQKGDIAEGYSVSREKKESFPLTVTSAQKNPTAFYLCASTADREAKNIQYFGAGTRLSVL.